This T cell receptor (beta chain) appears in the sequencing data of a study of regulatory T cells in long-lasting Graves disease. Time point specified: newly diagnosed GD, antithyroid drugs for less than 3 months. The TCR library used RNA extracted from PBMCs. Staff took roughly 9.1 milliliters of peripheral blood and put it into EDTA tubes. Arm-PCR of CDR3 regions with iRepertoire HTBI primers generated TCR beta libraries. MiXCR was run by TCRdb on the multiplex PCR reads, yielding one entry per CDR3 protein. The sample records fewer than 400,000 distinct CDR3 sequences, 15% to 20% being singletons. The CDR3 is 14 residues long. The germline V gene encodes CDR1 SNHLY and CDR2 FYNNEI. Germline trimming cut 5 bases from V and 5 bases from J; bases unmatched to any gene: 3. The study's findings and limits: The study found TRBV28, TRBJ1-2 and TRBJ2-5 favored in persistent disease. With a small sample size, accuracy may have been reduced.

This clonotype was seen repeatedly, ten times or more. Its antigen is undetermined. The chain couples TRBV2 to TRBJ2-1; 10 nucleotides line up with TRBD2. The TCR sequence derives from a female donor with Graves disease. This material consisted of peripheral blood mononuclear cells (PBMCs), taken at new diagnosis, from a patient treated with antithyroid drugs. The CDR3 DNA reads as TGTGCCAGCAGTCGGACTAGCGGAAACAATGAGCAGTTCTTC. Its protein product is CASSRTSGNNEQFF.